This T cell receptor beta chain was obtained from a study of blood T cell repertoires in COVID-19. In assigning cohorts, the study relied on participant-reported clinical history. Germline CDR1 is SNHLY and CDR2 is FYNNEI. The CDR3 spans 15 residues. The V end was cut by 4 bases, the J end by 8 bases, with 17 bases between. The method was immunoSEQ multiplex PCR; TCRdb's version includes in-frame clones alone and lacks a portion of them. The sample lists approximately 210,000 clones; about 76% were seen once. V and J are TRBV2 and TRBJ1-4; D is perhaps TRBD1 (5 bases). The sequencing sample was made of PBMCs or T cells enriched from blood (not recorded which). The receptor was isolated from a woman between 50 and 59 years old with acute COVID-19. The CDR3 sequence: CASSVTATKGEKLFF. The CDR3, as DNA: TGTGCCAGCAGTGTGACAGCCACTAAGGGGGAAAAACTGTTTTTT.